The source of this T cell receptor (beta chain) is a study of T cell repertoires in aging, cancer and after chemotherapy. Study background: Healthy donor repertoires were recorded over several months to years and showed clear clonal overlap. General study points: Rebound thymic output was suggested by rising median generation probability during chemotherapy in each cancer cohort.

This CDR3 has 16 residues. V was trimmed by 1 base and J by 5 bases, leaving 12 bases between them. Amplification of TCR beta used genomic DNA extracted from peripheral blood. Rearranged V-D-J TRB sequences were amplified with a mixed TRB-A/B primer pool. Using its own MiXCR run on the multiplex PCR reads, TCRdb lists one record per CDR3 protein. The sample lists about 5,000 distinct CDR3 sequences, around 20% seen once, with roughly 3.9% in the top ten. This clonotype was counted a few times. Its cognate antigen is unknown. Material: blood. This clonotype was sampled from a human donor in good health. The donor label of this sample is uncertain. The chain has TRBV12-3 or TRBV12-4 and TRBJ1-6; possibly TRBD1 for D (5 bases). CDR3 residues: CASSLVGQGDNSPLHF. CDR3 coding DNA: TGTGCCAGCAGTTTAGTGGGCCAGGGAGATAATTCACCCCTCCACTTT.